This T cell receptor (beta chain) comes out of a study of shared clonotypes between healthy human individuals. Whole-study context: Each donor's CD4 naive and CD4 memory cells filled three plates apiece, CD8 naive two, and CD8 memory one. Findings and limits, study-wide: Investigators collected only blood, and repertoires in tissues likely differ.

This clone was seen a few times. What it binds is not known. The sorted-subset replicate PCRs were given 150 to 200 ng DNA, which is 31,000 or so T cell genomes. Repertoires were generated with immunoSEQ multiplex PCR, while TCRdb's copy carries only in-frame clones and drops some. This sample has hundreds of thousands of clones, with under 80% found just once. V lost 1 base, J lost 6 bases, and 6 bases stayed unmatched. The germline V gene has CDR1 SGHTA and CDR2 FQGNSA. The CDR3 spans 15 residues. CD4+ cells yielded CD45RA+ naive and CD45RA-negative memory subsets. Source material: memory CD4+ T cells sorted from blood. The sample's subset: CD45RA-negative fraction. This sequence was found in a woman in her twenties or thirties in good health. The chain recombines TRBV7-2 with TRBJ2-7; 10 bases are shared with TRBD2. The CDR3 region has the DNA TGTGCCAGCAGCTTAGATACTAGCGGGGTGATCGAGCAGTACTTC. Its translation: CASSLDTSGVIEQYF.